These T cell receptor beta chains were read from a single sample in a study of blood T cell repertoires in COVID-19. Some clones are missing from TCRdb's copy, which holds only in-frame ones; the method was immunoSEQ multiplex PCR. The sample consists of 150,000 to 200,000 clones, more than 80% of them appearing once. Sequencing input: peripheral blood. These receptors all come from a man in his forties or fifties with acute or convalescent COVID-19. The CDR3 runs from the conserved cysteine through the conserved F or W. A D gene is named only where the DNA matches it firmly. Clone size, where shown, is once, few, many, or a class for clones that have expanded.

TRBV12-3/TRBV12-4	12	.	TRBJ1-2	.	TGTGCCAGCAGTGCCGGGACATTTGGCTACACCTTC	CASSAGTFGYTF
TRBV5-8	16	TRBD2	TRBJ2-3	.	TGTGCCAGCAGCTTGGGAGGACTAGCATTGGGAGATACGCAGTATTTT	CASSLGGLALGDTQYF
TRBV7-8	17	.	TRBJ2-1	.	TGTGCCAGCAGCTTAAACCTGTACACAGATCTGGACAATGAGCAGTTCTTC	CASSLNLYTDLDNEQFF
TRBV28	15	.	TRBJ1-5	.	TGTGCCAGCAGTACGATGGGGCCGGGTAATCAGCCCCAGCATTTT	CASSTMGPGNQPQHF
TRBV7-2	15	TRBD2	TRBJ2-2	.	TGTGCCAGCAGACCAAGCGGGGGGAGGACCGGGGAGCTGTTTTTT	CASRPSGGRTGELFF
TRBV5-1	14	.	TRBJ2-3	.	TGCGCCAGCAGCCCAGGGGATAGCACAGATACGCAGTATTTT	CASSPGDSTDTQYF
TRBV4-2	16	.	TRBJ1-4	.	TGTGCCAGCAGCCCGACCTGGACTGGTGAGGGTGAAAAACTGTTTTTT	CASSPTWTGEGEKLFF
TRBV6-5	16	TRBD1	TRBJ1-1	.	TGTGCCAGCAGTTACTCCGGACAGGGTGGTTCCACTGAAGCTTTCTTT	CASSYSGQGGSTEAFF
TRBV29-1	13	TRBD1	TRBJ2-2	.	TGCAGCGTTGGACAGGGGCCCACCGGGGAGCTGTTTTTT	CSVGQGPTGELFF
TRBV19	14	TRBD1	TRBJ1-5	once	TGTGCCAGTAGCGGGACAGGGGGCGGGCAGCCCCAGCATTTT	CASSGTGGGQPQHF
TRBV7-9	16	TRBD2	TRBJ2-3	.	TGTGCCAGCAGCTTACCTAGCGGGGGGGCCAGAGATACGCAGTATTTT	CASSLPSGGARDTQYF
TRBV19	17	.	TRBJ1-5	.	TGTGCCAGTAGTATAGACGGGATGGGGTCCGGCAATCAGCCCCAGCATTTT	CASSIDGMGSGNQPQHF
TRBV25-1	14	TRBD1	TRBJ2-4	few	TGTGCCAGCAGTCGGACAGGATCTATAAACATTCAGTACTTC	CASSRTGSINIQYF
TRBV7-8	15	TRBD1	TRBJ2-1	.	TGTGCCAGCAGCCTTAGGACAGGGACGAACAATGAGCAGTTCTTC	CASSLRTGTNNEQFF
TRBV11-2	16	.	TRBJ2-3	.	TGTGCCAGCAGCTTAGAGCGGGAATCCCCCACAGATACGCAGTATTTT	CASSLERESPTDTQYF
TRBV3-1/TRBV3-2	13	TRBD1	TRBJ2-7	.	TGTGCCAGCAGCGGACAGGCGCGCCACGAGCAGTACTTC	CASSGQARHEQYF
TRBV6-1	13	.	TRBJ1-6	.	TGTGCCAGCACTTCAGGGCGGGGCTCACCCCTCCACTTT	CASTSGRGSPLHF
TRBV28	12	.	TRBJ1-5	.	TGTGCCAGCAAGAGTAGCAATCAGCCCCAGCATTTT	CASKSSNQPQHF
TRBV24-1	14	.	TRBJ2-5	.	TGTGCCACCAGTGATTTGCCAGGGGAAGAGACCCAGTACTTC	CATSDLPGEETQYF
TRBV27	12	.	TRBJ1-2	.	TGTGCCAGCATGGACAGTCGCTATGGCTACACCTTC	CASMDSRYGYTF
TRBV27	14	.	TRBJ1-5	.	TGTGCCAGCAGTGCTGACAGTAGCAATCAGCCCCAGCATTTT	CASSADSSNQPQHF
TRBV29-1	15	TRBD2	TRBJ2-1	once	TGCAGCGTGGGCGGTCCTAGCGGGGGTTACAATGAGCAGTTCTTC	CSVGGPSGGYNEQFF
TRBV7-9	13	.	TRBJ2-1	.	TGTGCCAGCAGCCTAGGGACTTACAATGAGCAGTTCTTC	CASSLGTYNEQFF
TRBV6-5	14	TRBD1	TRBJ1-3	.	TGTGCCAGCAGGACAGGGGGCCCTGGAAACACCATATATTTT	CASRTGGPGNTIYF
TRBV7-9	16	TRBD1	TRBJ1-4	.	TGTGCCAGCAGCTCGGGACAGGGGGCGGAAAATGAAAAACTGTTTTTT	CASSSGQGAENEKLFF
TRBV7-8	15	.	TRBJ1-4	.	TGTGCCAGCAGTCGTCACAGAGAAACTAATGAAAAACTGTTTTTT	CASSRHRETNEKLFF
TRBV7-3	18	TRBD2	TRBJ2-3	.	TGTGCCAGCAGCCTGGGACTAGCGGGAGTATTTAGCACAGATACGCAGTATTTT	CASSLGLAGVFSTDTQYF
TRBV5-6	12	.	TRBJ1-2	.	TGTGCCAGCAGCGGGCTGTACTATGGCTACACCTTC	CASSGLYYGYTF
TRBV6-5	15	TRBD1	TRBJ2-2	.	TGTGCCAGCAGTTCGGACAGGGGGCGCTTCGGGGAGCTGTTTTTT	CASSSDRGRFGELFF
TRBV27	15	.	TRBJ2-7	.	TGTGCCAGCAGTTTATCCGGTCCGCGGTACTACGAGCAGTACTTC	CASSLSGPRYYEQYF
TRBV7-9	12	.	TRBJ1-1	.	TGTGCCAGCAGCATTCAGAACACTGAAGCTTTCTTT	CASSIQNTEAFF
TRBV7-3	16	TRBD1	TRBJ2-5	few	TGTGCCAGCAGCTTAACGGGGACAGGGGTTTACGAGACCCAGTACTTC	CASSLTGTGVYETQYF
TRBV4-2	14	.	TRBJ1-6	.	TGTGCCAGCAGCCAAAGCCCCGAGCTGAGTGCCCTCCACTTT	CASSQSPELSALHF
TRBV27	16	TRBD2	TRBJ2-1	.	TGTGCCAGCAGTTTATCTGGGACTAGCGGTTCTAATGAGCAGTTCTTC	CASSLSGTSGSNEQFF
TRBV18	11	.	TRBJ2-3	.	TGTGCCAGCTCCCTCACAGATACGCAGTATTTT	CASSLTDTQYF
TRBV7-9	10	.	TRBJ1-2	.	TGTGCCGTGGGCGACTATGGCTACACCTTC	CAVGDYGYTF
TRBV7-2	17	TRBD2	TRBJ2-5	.	TGTGCCAGCAGCCCCCGGACTAGCGGGGGGCGCGGCGAGACCCAGTACTTC	CASSPRTSGGRGETQYF
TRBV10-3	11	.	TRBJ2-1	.	TGTGCCATCAGTGAGGGCTCCCCCCAGTTCTTC	CAISEGSPQFF
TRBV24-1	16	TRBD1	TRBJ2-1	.	TGTGCCACCAGTGATTTGGGTAAGGACAGGTGGAATGAGCAGTTCTTC	CATSDLGKDRWNEQFF
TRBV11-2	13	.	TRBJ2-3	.	TGTGCCAGCAGCCCCCAGGGGTCCGATACGCAGTATTTT	CASSPQGSDTQYF
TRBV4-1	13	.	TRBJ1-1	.	TGCGCCAGCAGCCAAGATCGGGGGATTGAAGCTTTCTTT	CASSQDRGIEAFF
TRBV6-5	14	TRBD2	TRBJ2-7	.	TGTGCCAGCAGCCCCCCCGGGAGGTTCTACGAGCAGTACTTC	CASSPPGRFYEQYF
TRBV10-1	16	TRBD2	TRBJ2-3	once	TGCGCCAGCAGTGATAGCGGGAGAGGGGGCACAGATACGCAGTATTTT	CASSDSGRGGTDTQYF
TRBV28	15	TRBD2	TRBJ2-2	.	TGTGCCAGCAGCACTAGCGGGACGAGCGCCGGGGAGCTGTTTTTT	CASSTSGTSAGELFF
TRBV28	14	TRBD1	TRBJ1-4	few	TGTGCCAGCAGTTTATCGCAGGGGGATGAAAAACTGTTTTTT	CASSLSQGDEKLFF
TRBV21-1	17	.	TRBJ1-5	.	TGTGCCAGCAGCAAATGGCGGACAGGGCGACGCAATCAGCCCCAGCATTTT	CASSKWRTGRRNQPQHF